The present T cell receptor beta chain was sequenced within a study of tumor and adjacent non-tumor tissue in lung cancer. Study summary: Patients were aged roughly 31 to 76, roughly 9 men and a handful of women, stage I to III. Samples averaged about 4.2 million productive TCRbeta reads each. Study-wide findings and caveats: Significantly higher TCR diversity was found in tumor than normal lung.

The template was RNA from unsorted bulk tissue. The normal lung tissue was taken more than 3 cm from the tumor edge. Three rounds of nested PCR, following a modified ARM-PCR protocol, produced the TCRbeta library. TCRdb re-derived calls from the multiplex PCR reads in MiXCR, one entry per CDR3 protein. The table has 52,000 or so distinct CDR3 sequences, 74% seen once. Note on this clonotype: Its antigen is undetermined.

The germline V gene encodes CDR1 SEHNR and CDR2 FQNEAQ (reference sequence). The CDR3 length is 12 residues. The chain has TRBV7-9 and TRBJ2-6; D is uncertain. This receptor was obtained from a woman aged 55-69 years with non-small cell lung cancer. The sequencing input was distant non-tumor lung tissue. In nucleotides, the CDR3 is TGTGACGGCAGTTTTAGGGCCAACGTCCTGACTTTC. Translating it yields CDGSFRANVLTF.